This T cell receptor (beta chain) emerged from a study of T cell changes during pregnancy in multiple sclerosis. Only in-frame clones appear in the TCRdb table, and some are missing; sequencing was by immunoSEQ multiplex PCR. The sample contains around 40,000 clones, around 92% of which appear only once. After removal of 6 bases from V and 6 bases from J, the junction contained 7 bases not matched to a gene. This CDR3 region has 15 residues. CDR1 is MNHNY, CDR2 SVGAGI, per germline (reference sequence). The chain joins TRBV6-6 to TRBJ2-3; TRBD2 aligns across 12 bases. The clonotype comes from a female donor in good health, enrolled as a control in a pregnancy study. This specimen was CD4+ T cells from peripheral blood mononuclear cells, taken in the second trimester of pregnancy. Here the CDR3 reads CASSTLAGGPDTQYF. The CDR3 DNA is TGTGCCAGCAGCACACTAGCGGGAGGACCCGATACGCAGTATTTT.